A single sample is the source of the 24 T cell receptor beta chains below, sequenced in a study of blood T cell repertoires in COVID-19. The assay was immunoSEQ multiplex PCR, and TCRdb's table has in-frame clones only and misses some. The sample lists some 320,000 clones, 90% seen once, with 2.6% in the top ten. The source material was PBMCs or T cells enriched from blood (not recorded which). The receptors originated from a man between 60 and 75 years old who had recovered from COVID-19.

This rearrangement joins TRBV25-1 to TRBJ2-7; TRBD1 matches 8 bases. Trimming removed 3 bases from V and 10 bases from J; junction bases left unmatched: 8. Germline V gene lookup returns CDR1 MGHDK and CDR2 SYGVNS. The length of the CDR3 is 13 residues. The CDR3 DNA follows: TGTGCCAGCAGTGATTTAGACAGGGGAGTTCAGTACTTC. It specifies CASSDLDRGVQYF.

In DNA, the CDR3 is TGTGCTAGTGGTCACGGGACTGGGGGTGGCTACACCTTC. It encodes CASGHGTGGGYTF. The chain couples TRBV12-5 to TRBJ1-2, with D possibly TRBD1 on 5 matching bases. V lost 5 bases to trimming and J lost 7 bases, with 14 bases between them. The CDR3 length is 13 residues. Germline V lookup: CDR1 LGHNT, CDR2 FRNRAP.

This clone turned up a few times. V is TRBV7-6 and J is TRBJ2-1, with 7 bases that match TRBD2. V lost 5 bases, J lost 2 bases, and 9 bases stayed unmatched. The CDR3 has 16 residues. CDR1 is SGHVS and CDR2 is FNYEAQ in the germline V gene. This chain's CDR3 is CASSVVASGTYNEQFF. The CDR3 nucleotides read TGTGCCAGCAGCGTAGTGGCTAGCGGTACCTACAATGAGCAGTTCTTC.

V usage is TRBV28 and J usage is TRBJ1-6, with D possibly TRBD1 on 6 matching bases. The CDR3 runs to 15 residues. Germline V gene lookup returns CDR1 MDHEN and CDR2 SYDVKM. V lost 5 bases, J lost 9 bases, and 17 bases lay in between. In nucleotides, the CDR3 is TGTGCCAGCAGTACCACACCGGGGGGCCTTTCACCCCTCCACTTT. Encoded protein: CASSTTPGGLSPLHF.

Note on this clone: Other DNA sequences in the sample encode the same CDR3. This chain joins TRBV18 and TRBJ2-1, with TRBD1 matching 10 bases. The germline V gene encodes CDR1 KGHSH and CDR2 LQKENI. The CDR3 has 13 amino acids. V lost 6 bases to trimming and J lost 5 bases; unmatched junction nucleotides: 1. In nucleotides, the CDR3 is TGTGCCAGCTCCGGGACAGGGGACAATGAGCAGTTCTTC. Its translation: CASSGTGDNEQFF.

This rearrangement joins TRBV9 to TRBJ1-2; possibly TRBD1 for D (6 bases). This CDR3 is 16 amino acids long. Germline V lookup: CDR1 SGDLS, CDR2 YYNGEE. Trimming left V 4 bases short and J 4 bases short, with 20 bases between. CDR3 bases: TGTGCCAGCAGCAAGGACAGTACCGTCACCATCTATGGCTACACCTTC. This gives the protein CASSKDSTVTIYGYTF.

The rearrangement joins TRBV4-2 to TRBJ1-5; 8 positions agree with TRBD1. J gave up 2 bases and V 0 bases, and 3 bases lay outside the gene matches. The CDR3 consists of 16 residues. Germline CDR1 LGHNA, CDR2 YNFKEQ. CDR3 residues: CASSQEAGQGNQPQHF. The CDR3 DNA sequence: TGTGCCAGCAGCCAAGAGGCGGGACAGGGCAATCAGCCCCAGCATTTT.

This chain uses TRBV7-9 with TRBJ2-7, with 7 bases that match TRBD2. The germline gives CDR1 SEHNR, CDR2 FQNEAQ (reference sequence). The CDR3 is 12 residues long. The V gene end was trimmed by 6 bases and the J gene end by 6 bases; junction bases not matched to a gene: 5. CDR3 in DNA: TGTGCCAGCAGTCAGACTAGCTTCGAGCAGTACTTC. Translated: CASSQTSFEQYF.

This sequence joins TRBV4-3 and TRBJ1-5; 7 bases line up with TRBD1. The CDR3 extends over 17 amino acids. Per the germline V gene, CDR1 is LGHNA and CDR2 is YSLEER. J lost 2 bases, V lost 0 bases, and 7 bases had no gene match. The CDR3 reads CASSQDRYRGGNQPQHF. The CDR3 DNA sequence: TGCGCCAGCAGCCAAGATCGATACAGGGGAGGCAATCAGCCCCAGCATTTT.

This chain joins TRBV2 and TRBJ2-7; TRBD1 aligns across 8 bases. The CDR3 has 14 residues. V dropped 4 bases and J dropped 4; count of bases not matched to a gene: 6. The V gene's germline CDR1 is SNHLY and CDR2 FYNNEI. As DNA, the CDR3 is TGTGCCAGCAGTGCTTCAGGGGGCTTATACGAGCAGTACTTC. Translation gives CASSASGGLYEQYF.

This chain connects TRBV3-1 (or the pseudogene TRBV3-2) to TRBJ2-1, with TRBD2 identical over 8 bases. Germline V gene sequence: CDR1 LGHDT, CDR2 YNNKEL (reference sequence). Trimming removed 0 bases from V and 8 bases from J; junction bases left unmatched: 9. This CDR3 region has 16 residues. The CDR3 sequence is CASSQDHYRGGHEQFF. CDR3 in DNA: TGTGCCAGCAGCCAAGATCATTATCGGGGGGGCCATGAGCAGTTCTTC.

The chain has TRBV6-5 and TRBJ1-2; D possibly corresponds to TRBD1 (5 bases). This CDR3 is built from 14 residues. CDR1 is MNHEY, CDR2 SVGAGI, per germline. V lost 6 bases, J lost 0 bases, and 11 bases lay in between. The CDR3: CASSNQGSNYGYTF. CDR3 nucleotides: TGTGCCAGCAGCAACCAGGGATCTAACTATGGCTACACCTTC.

This clone occurred once. This sequence joins TRBV7-2 and TRBJ1-2; TRBD1 aligns across 11 bases. From germline, CDR1 is SGHTA and CDR2 FQGNSA. J gave up 8 bases and V 4 bases, and 12 bases lay outside the gene matches. The CDR3 contains 16 residues. CDR3 amino acids: CASSSLADRGRDGYTF. The CDR3 region has the DNA TGTGCCAGCAGCTCGCTCGCGGACAGGGGGCGAGACGGCTACACCTTC.

About this clone: The sample carries other DNA sequences with the same CDR3. The chain has TRBV5-1 and TRBJ2-7; D may be TRBD1 (5 bases). Trimming took off 0 bases at V and 1 base at J, with 8 bases between the two ends. The CDR3 covers 14 residues. The germline V gene encodes CDR1 SGHRS and CDR2 YFSETQ. CDR3 sequence: CASSLGQRSYEQYF. The CDR3 nucleotides read TGCGCCAGCAGCTTGGGACAGCGATCCTACGAGCAGTACTTC.

Details on this clone: A read error may account for a junction end that differs from germline. The genes are TRBV5-5 and TRBJ1-2, with D maybe TRBD1 (6 bases). Germline CDR1 SGHKS, CDR2 YYEKEE (reference sequence). The CDR3 contains 15 residues. The CDR3 protein is CASNQGQLIPGGYTF. In DNA form, the CDR3 reads TGTGCCAGCAACCAGGGACAACTTATCCCGGGCGGCTATACCTTC. Drawing the rest from reference TRBV5-5 and TRBJ1-2, the complete variable domain is DAGVTQSPTHLIKTRGQQVTLRCSPISGHKSVSWYQQVLGQGPQFIFQYYEKEERGRGNFPDRFSARQFPNYSSELNVNALLLGDSALYLCASNQGQLIPGGYTFGSGTRLTVV.

This clone appeared once. The chain couples TRBV5-1 to TRBJ2-7; 13 bases line up with TRBD2. Per germline, CDR1 SGHRS and CDR2 YFSETQ. The V segment lost 1 base and the J segment 4 bases; nucleotides outside the gene matches: 8. The CDR3 runs to 17 residues. DNA for the CDR3: TGCGCCAGCAGCTTGAGGACTAGCGGGGGTGCCATGTACGAGCAGTACTTC. Residues: CASSLRTSGGAMYEQYF.

V is TRBV7-6 and J is TRBJ1-6; TRBD1 matches at 8 bases. This CDR3 has 16 amino acids. Germline CDR1 is SGHVS and CDR2 is FNYEAQ. The V and J ends lost 5 bases and 5 bases, in that order; junction bases with no gene match: 8. CDR3 DNA: TGTGCCAGCAGCAGAGATGGGACAGGCAATAATTCACCCCTCCACTTT. It encodes CASSRDGTGNNSPLHF. The full variable domain, completed using reference TRBV7-6 and TRBJ1-6, is GAGVSQSPRYKVTKRGQDVALRCDPISGHVSLYWYRQALGQGPEFLTYFNYEAQQDKSGLPNDRFSAERPEGSISTLTIQRTEQRDSAMYRCASSRDGTGNNSPLHFGNGTRLTVT.

The V call is TRBV12-5, the J call TRBJ1-5; D not resolved. CDR3 length equals 13 residues. CDR1 and CDR2 from the germline V gene are LGHNT and FRNRAP. With 3 bases removed from V and 1 base from J, the gap between germline ends came to 4 bases. CDR3 sequence: CASGFGSNQPQHF. The DNA for the CDR3 is TGTGCTAGTGGTTTCGGGAGCAATCAGCCCCAGCATTTT.

The sample holds one count of this clone. The chain recombines TRBV30 with TRBJ2-3; 10 nucleotides align to TRBD2. Germline CDR1 is GTSNPN and CDR2 is SVGIG (reference sequence). This CDR3 region has 20 residues. With V trimmed by 0 bases and J by 3 bases, 18 bases remained unmatched. The CDR3 sequence: CAWSVQRAVRAGGITDTQYF. The CDR3 DNA follows: TGTGCCTGGAGTGTACAAAGGGCCGTACGAGCGGGGGGGATTACAGATACGCAGTATTTT.

CDR3 in amino acids: CASTSERRRGRGNTIYF. CDR3 coding DNA: TGTGCCAGCACCTCGGAACGACGCAGGGGGCGAGGAAACACCATATATTTT. The chain uses TRBV7-8 and TRBJ1-3; TRBD1 matches 8 bases. CDR1 is SGHVS and CDR2 is FQNEAQ in the germline V gene. Germline trimming cut 7 bases from V and 4 bases from J; bases unmatched to any gene: 15. The CDR3 runs to 17 residues.

This clone was observed a few times. The V gene is TRBV4-1, the J gene TRBJ2-7; no reliable D call. Trimming left V 2 bases short and J 2 bases short, with 7 bases between. Germline lookup yields CDR1 MGHRA and CDR2 YSYEKL. The CDR3 runs 13 residues. CDR3 nucleotides: TGCGCCAGCAGCCAAACAGACACCTACGAGCAGTACTTC. It yields the protein CASSQTDTYEQYF.

A remark on this clone: Other DNA variants within this sample encode the same CDR3. The chain couples TRBV6-5 to TRBJ1-5; D is possibly TRBD1 (5 bases). The germline V gene encodes CDR1 MNHEY and CDR2 SVGAGI. This CDR3 spans 13 amino acids. V lost 0 bases and J lost 5, with 5 bases in between. As DNA, the CDR3 is TGTGCCAGCAGTTACTCAGGGGATCAGCCCCAGCATTTT. Protein product: CASSYSGDQPQHF.

The chain joins TRBV24-1 to TRBJ2-1, with 10 positions matching TRBD2. The germline V gene encodes CDR1 KGHDR and CDR2 SFDVKD. CDR3 length: 16 residues. Trimming took 3 bases from V and 4 from J; bases not matched to a gene: 5. The CDR3 sequence is CATSDQAGGKYNEQFF. The CDR3 DNA is TGTGCCACCAGTGATCAAGCGGGAGGGAAGTACAATGAGCAGTTCTTC.

V usage is TRBV11-1 and J usage is TRBJ2-1; 9 bases align to TRBD1. This CDR3 comprises 16 residues. Germline trimming cut 4 bases from V and 5 bases from J; bases unmatched to any gene: 9. Germline V lookup: CDR1 SGHAT, CDR2 FQDESV (reference sequence). For the CDR3, the DNA is TGTGCCAGCAGCTACCCGGGACAGGGCCTCGACAATGAGCAGTTCTTC. This gives the protein CASSYPGQGLDNEQFF.